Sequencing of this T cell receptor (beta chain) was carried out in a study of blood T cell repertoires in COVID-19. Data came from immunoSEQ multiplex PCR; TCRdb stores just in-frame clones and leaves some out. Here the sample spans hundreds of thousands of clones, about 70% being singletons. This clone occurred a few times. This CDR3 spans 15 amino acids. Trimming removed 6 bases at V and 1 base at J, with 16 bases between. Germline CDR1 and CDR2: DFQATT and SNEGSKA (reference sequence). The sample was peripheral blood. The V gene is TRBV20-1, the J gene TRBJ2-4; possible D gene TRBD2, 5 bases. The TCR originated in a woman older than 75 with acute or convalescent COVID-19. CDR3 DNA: TGCAGTGCCAGTAGCGTAATTACGGCCAAAAACATTCAGTACTTC. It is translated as CSASSVITAKNIQYF.